This TCR beta chain comes out of a study of CD8+CD57+ T cells in acquired aplastic anemia. For sequencing, patients were chosen who had shown expansion of CD8+CD57+ cells by flow cytometry. Using genomic DNA as the template, TCR beta VDJ and CDR3 profiling was carried out. In TCRdb, the reads were re-called with MiXCR into one record per CDR3 protein. The table lists about 200,000 distinct CDR3 sequences, roughly 50% of them singletons. This clonotype was counted ten times or more. The CDR3 consists of 12 residues. The V and J ends lost 8 bases and 8 bases respectively, with 12 bases between them. Germline V gives CDR1 LNHDA, CDR2 SQIVND (reference sequence).

Specimen: sorted CD4+, CD8+, or CD8+CD57+ T cells (not recorded which) from PBMCs. V gene TRBV19 combines with J gene TRBJ2-2; no clear D gene. This sequence was found in a human donor with aplastic anemia. The CDR3 DNA reads TGTGCCAGTCGGAATCTGAGGGGGGAGCTGTTTTTT. Its translation: CASRNLRGELFF. Variable domain in full (rest from reference TRBV19 and TRBJ2-2): DGGITQSPKYLFRKEGQNVTLSCEQNLNHDAMYWYRQDPGQGLRLIYYSQIVNDFQKGDIAEGYSVSREKKESFPLTVTSAQKNPTAFYLCASRNLRGELFFGEGSRLTVL.